These 30 T cell receptor beta chains were all obtained from the same sample, sequenced in a study of breast tumors, draining lymph nodes, adjacent tissues. The lymph nodes were axillary draining lymph nodes from breast cancer patients. TCRdb reanalysed the multiplex PCR reads using MiXCR and keeps one entry per CDR3 protein. The profile covers approximately 100,000 distinct CDR3 sequences, with 20% to 25% appearing a single time and roughly 1.2% taken by the ten largest. What was sequenced was axillary lymph node tissue. All receptors come from a female donor with breast cancer. Some clones in this sample may be carry-over from other donors' samples.

In this sample, this clonotype turned up many times. The genes are TRBV20-1 and TRBJ1-2, with TRBD1 identical over 10 bases. The CDR3 length is 16 residues. With V trimmed by 0 bases and J by 4 bases, 8 bases remained unmatched. Per the germline V gene, CDR1 is DFQATT and CDR2 is SNEGSKA (reference sequence). The CDR3, as DNA: TGCAGTGCTAGAGACCTTGGGACAGGGGATGGCTATGGCTACACCTTC. Its protein is CSARDLGTGDGYGYTF.

The CDR3 loop is CASSSGGTGDLNTEAFF. CDR3 in DNA: TGTGCCAGCAGCTCGGGCGGGACAGGGGACCTGAACACTGAAGCTTTCTTT. The chain is built from TRBV11-2 and TRBJ1-1, with TRBD1 identical over 10 bases. Germline-derived CDR1 and CDR2 are SGHAT and FQNNGV. The CDR3 has 17 amino acids. Trimming removed 4 bases from V and 0 bases from J; junction bases left unmatched: 8.

This clonotype was detected only once. The junction and the germline gene differ at one end; a read error may be behind it. The CDR3 loop reads CVSSPILAGGSIDTQYF. Written as DNA, the CDR3 is TGTGTCAGCAGCCCCATCCTAGCGGGGGGTAGTATTGATACGCAGTATTTT. This rearrangement joins TRBV5-8 to TRBJ2-3, with 11 bases lining up with TRBD2. Germline V gene lookup returns CDR1 SGHTS and CDR2 YDEGEE. CDR3 length: 17 residues.

This clonotype was observed many times. The chain uses TRBV15 and TRBJ1-5; no reliable D call. The V and J ends lost 0 bases and 2 bases respectively, with 5 bases between them. Per the germline V gene, CDR1 is LNHNV and CDR2 is YYDKDF (reference sequence). The CDR3 is 14 amino acids. CDR3 nucleotide sequence: TGTGCCACCAGCAGAGAGATTGGCAATCAGCCCCAGCATTTT. Protein: CATSREIGNQPQHF. Variable domain in full (rest from reference TRBV15 and TRBJ1-5): DAMVIQNPRYQVTQFGKPVTLSCSQTLNHNVMYWYQQKSSQAPKLLFHYYDKDFNNEADTPDNFQSRRPNTSFCFLDIRSPGLGDTAMYLCATSREIGNQPQHFGDGTRLSIL.

This clonotype was picked up many times. DNA for the CDR3: TGTGCCAGCAGCACAACAGGGACCTCTGGAAACACCATATATTTT. This sequence encodes CASSTTGTSGNTIYF. The J gene is TRBJ1-3, the V gene TRBV7-6; D is perhaps TRBD1 (6 bases). Germline CDR1 SGHVS, CDR2 FNYEAQ. The length of the CDR3 is 15 residues. V was pared by 5 bases and J by 0 bases, with 11 bases between.

In the case of this clonotype: A much larger clone differs from this one at a single base, so this may be a read error. The chain has TRBV20-1 and TRBJ2-7; D uncertain. The ends were cut back, 3 bases at V and 2 bases at J, with 11 bases in the middle. Germline V gene data show CDR1 as DFQATT and CDR2 as SNEGSKA (reference sequence). The CDR3 has 13 amino acids. DNA for the CDR3: TGCAGTGCTAGGGGTTCCAGACCCTACGAGCAGTACTTC. The encoded protein is CSARGSRPYEQYF.

Ten or more counts support this clonotype. The chain couples TRBV19 to TRBJ2-5; 8 bases are shared with TRBD2. Germline-derived CDR1 and CDR2 are LNHDA and SQIVND (reference sequence). The CDR3 covers 13 residues. The junction had 9 bases not matched to a gene; V was cut back by 11 bases and J by 4 bases. In nucleotides, the CDR3 is TGTGCCTCTACGGGGACTAGGGGAGAGACCCAGTACTTC. Translated, it gives CASTGTRGETQYF.

This clonotype was counted many times. The gene calls are TRBV5-1 and TRBJ2-1, with D uncertain. The V end lost 3 bases, the J end lost 9 bases, and 10 bases lay between the germline ends. CDR1 is SGHRS, CDR2 YFSETQ, per germline. There are 12 residues in the CDR3. CDR3 nucleotide sequence: TGCGCCAGCAGCTCCTCCCAGCCTGAGCAGTTCTTC. Translation gives CASSSSQPEQFF.

This clonotype was recorded only once. The chain recombines TRBV7-9 with TRBJ1-6, with D tentatively TRBD1 (6 bases). Per germline, CDR1 SEHNR and CDR2 FQNEAQ (reference sequence). The germline V and J ends were trimmed by 5 bases and 6 bases, with 11 bases remaining between them. The CDR3 has 14 residues. The CDR3 loop is CASSGDTANSPLHF. The CDR3 DNA follows: TGTGCCAGCAGCGGGGACACCGCTAATTCACCCCTCCACTTT.

This clonotype was observed at least ten times. The gene calls are TRBV9 and TRBJ1-6; 9 bases line up with TRBD1. This CDR3 has 16 residues. The germline gives CDR1 SGDLS, CDR2 YYNGEE. With V trimmed by 0 bases and J by 7 bases, 5 bases remained unmatched. The CDR3 here is CASSVAGQGSNSPLHF. CDR3 DNA: TGTGCCAGCAGCGTAGCGGGACAGGGCTCCAATTCACCCCTCCACTTT.

This clonotype has more than one count but fewer than ten. The V call is TRBV12-3 or TRBV12-4, the J call TRBJ2-4; D is possibly TRBD2 (6 bases). Trimming pared 6 bases from V and 0 bases from J, leaving 18 bases between. There are 17 residues in the CDR3. The CDR3 region has the DNA TGTGCCAGCAGCCCCAGACGGGAGTCCGTAGCCAAAAACATTCAGTACTTC. It specifies CASSPRRESVAKNIQYF.

This chain connects TRBV20-1 to TRBJ1-1; D uncertain. Trimming removed 4 bases at V and 5 bases at J, with 8 bases between. CDR1 DFQATT and CDR2 SNEGSKA come from the germline V gene (reference sequence). The CDR3 contains 11 residues. The DNA for the CDR3 is TGCAGTGCTATAAGGAGTACTGAAGCTTTCTTT. Translation: CSAIRSTEAFF.

In this sample, this clonotype turned up many times. The chain uses TRBV10-3 and TRBJ1-6; D remains unclear. Germline V gene sequence: CDR1 ENHRY, CDR2 SYGVKD. The V end lost 11 bases, the J end lost 10 bases, and 27 bases lay between the germline ends. The CDR3 is made up of 16 amino acids. The CDR3 reads CAPTSSPNPGGSPLHF. The CDR3 nucleotides read TGTGCCCCAACCTCATCACCGAACCCGGGAGGCTCACCCCTCCACTTT.

There are many counts of this clonotype. This chain links TRBV7-9 with TRBJ1-4; 7 bases are shared with TRBD1. The CDR3 sequence is 13 residues long. V shed 2 bases and J 8 bases; nucleotides not matched to a gene: 2. From germline, CDR1 is SEHNR and CDR2 FQNEAQ (reference sequence). This chain's CDR3 is CASSLSQGEKLFF. The CDR3 DNA sequence: TGTGCCAGCAGCTTATCACAGGGGGAAAAACTGTTTTTT. Full variable domain (missing parts from reference TRBV7-9 and TRBJ1-4): DTGVSQNPRHKITKRGQNVTFRCDPISEHNRLYWYRQTLGQGPEFLTYFQNEAQLEKSRLLSDRFSAERPKGSFSTLEIQRTEQGDSAMYLCASSLSQGEKLFFGSGTQLSVL.

This clonotype came up many times. V usage is TRBV2 and J usage is TRBJ2-1, with D possibly being TRBD1 (5 bases). V was cut by 7 bases and J by 4 bases, with 5 bases left in between. Germline V gene sequence: CDR1 SNHLY, CDR2 FYNNEI. The CDR3 consists of 11 residues. In nucleotides, the CDR3 is TGTGCCAGCAAGGGGTACAATGAGCAGTTCTTC. It is translated as CASKGYNEQFF.

Turning to this clonotype: This may stem from a read error, because a much larger clone lies one nucleotide away. V usage is TRBV20-1 and J usage is TRBJ1-4; D not certain. Germline loops: CDR1 DFQATT, CDR2 SNEGSKA (reference sequence). This CDR3 is 15 amino acids long. Trimming stripped 0 bases from V and 5 bases from J, with 13 bases between. The CDR3 here is CSARDFFLGNEKLFF. The DNA of the CDR3 is TGCAGTGCTAGAGACTTCTTTCTAGGAAATGAAAAACTGTTTTTT.

This clonotype has at least ten counts. The genes are TRBV29-1 and TRBJ2-3; D remains ambiguous. Germline values: CDR1 SQVTM, CDR2 ANQGSEA. Trimming removed 3 bases from V and 1 base from J, with 11 bases in between. The CDR3 extends over 14 amino acids. The CDR3 DNA reads TGCAGCGTTGAGCGAATTCTTCGCACAGATACGCAGTATTTT. As protein: CSVERILRTDTQYF.

This clonotype was picked up many times. This rearrangement joins TRBV7-9 to TRBJ1-6; D call uncertain. V gave up 5 bases and J gave up 7 bases, with 9 bases separating them. CDR3 length: 13 residues. Per the germline V gene, CDR1 is SEHNR and CDR2 is FQNEAQ (reference sequence). In DNA form, the CDR3 reads TGTGCCAGCAGCCTTGGATCCAATTCACCCCTCCACTTT. Amino acid sequence: CASSLGSNSPLHF.

Turning to this clonotype: This may stem from a read error, because a much larger clone lies one nucleotide away. The chain combines TRBV11-2 with TRBJ2-7, with 7 bases matching TRBD2. Germline V lookup: CDR1 SGHAT, CDR2 FQNNGV. CDR3 length equals 15 residues. CDR3 sequence reads: CASSLSLAASYGQYF. The CDR3 nucleotides are TGTGCCAGCAGCTTGTCCCTAGCGGCCTCCTACGGGCAGTACTTC.

There are many counts of this clonotype. V usage is TRBV27 and J usage is TRBJ1-2; 9 bases align to TRBD1. The junction had 7 bases not matched to a gene; V was cut back by 6 bases and J by 5 bases. The CDR3 consists of 14 residues. Germline CDR1 is MNHEY and CDR2 is SMNVEV (reference sequence). The CDR3 DNA is TGTGCCAGCAGACCCCCTGACAGGGGGTATGGCTACACCTTC. Encoded protein: CASRPPDRGYGYTF.

V usage is TRBV18 and J usage is TRBJ2-5, with D hard to call. This CDR3 comprises 13 residues. The germline CDR1 and CDR2 sequences are KGHSH and LQKENI. V was pared by 5 bases and J by 2 bases, with 9 bases between. CDR3 nucleotides: TGTGCCAGCTCAGGGGATGGGCAAGAGACCCAGTACTTC. Amino acids: CASSGDGQETQYF.

This clonotype was counted ten times or more. This chain connects TRBV6-5 to TRBJ2-3; maybe TRBD2 (6 bases). Per germline, CDR1 MNHEY and CDR2 SVGAGI. There are 13 residues in the CDR3. V lost 8 bases to trimming and J lost 1 base, with 10 bases between them. The CDR3 DNA reads TGTGCCAGCCTGCGGGACGGCACAGATACGCAGTATTTT. Protein sequence: CASLRDGTDTQYF.

This clonotype came up many times. CDR3 residues: CASSITNAAYNEQFF. The CDR3, as DNA: TGTGCCAGTAGTATCACCAACGCTGCCTACAATGAGCAGTTCTTC. The V gene is TRBV19, the J gene TRBJ2-1, with D uncertain. This CDR3 is 15 amino acids long. Deletions cut 3 bases from V and 2 bases from J, with 11 bases between. Germline V gene sequence: CDR1 LNHDA, CDR2 SQIVND (reference sequence). Supplemented by reference TRBV19 and TRBJ2-1, the full variable domain reads DGGITQSPKYLFRKEGQNVTLSCEQNLNHDAMYWYRQDPGQGLRLIYYSQIVNDFQKGDIAEGYSVSREKKESFPLTVTSAQKNPTAFYLCASSITNAAYNEQFFGPGTRLTVL.

This clonotype showed up many times. The chain carries TRBV5-1 and TRBJ1-2, with a tentative D call TRBD1 (6 bases). Germline assignment: CDR1 SGHRS and CDR2 YFSETQ. CDR3 length: 14 amino acids. The ends were cut back, 1 base at V and 3 bases at J, with 10 bases in the middle. CDR3 residues: CASSLTGRDYGYTF. The CDR3 bases are TGCGCCAGCAGCTTGACAGGGAGGGACTATGGCTACACCTTC.

This clonotype was seen at least ten times. V usage is TRBV6-2 or TRBV6-3 and J usage is TRBJ2-1; tentatively, D is TRBD2 (5 bases). The germline gives CDR1 MNHEY, CDR2 SVGEGT. Trimming left V 11 bases short and J 5 bases short, with 16 bases between. CDR3 length: 13 amino acids. The CDR3 coding sequence is TGTGCCGGTCGCGCGGACGGGAACAATGAGCAGTTCTTC. Its protein is CAGRADGNNEQFF.

This clonotype occurred many times. The chain joins TRBV20-1 to TRBJ2-3; 8 bases fit TRBD1. This CDR3 contains 14 residues. Germline lookup yields CDR1 DFQATT and CDR2 SNEGSKA (reference sequence). The J segment lost 5 bases and the V segment lost 3 bases, leaving 7 bases of the junction unmatched. In DNA, the CDR3 is TGCAGTGCTAGCACCCCCACAGGGGGAGATACGCAGTATTTT. This encodes CSASTPTGGDTQYF.

This clonotype was observed many times. CDR3 region: CASSRQNINEKLFF. The CDR3, as DNA: TGTGCCAGTAGTAGACAGAACATTAATGAAAAACTGTTTTTT. The chain carries TRBV19 and TRBJ1-4; D is possibly TRBD1 (5 bases). CDR1 LNHDA and CDR2 SQIVND come from the germline V gene (reference sequence). The CDR3 consists of 14 residues. Trimming took off 4 bases at V and 4 bases at J, with 10 bases between the two ends.

This clonotype occurred many times. The gene calls are TRBV20-1 and TRBJ2-7; 7 nucleotides match TRBD2. Trimming removed 3 bases from V and 0 bases from J; junction bases left unmatched: 5. This CDR3 comprises 14 residues. Germline V gene sequence: CDR1 DFQATT, CDR2 SNEGSKA (reference sequence). As DNA, the CDR3 is TGCAGTGCTAGCTGGCGGGGGTCCTCCTACGAGCAGTACTTC. This gives the protein CSASWRGSSYEQYF.

This clonotype has ten or more counts. The gene calls are TRBV19 and TRBJ1-5; the D is unclear. Germline lookup yields CDR1 LNHDA and CDR2 SQIVND (reference sequence). V gave up 4 bases and J gave up 0 bases, with 7 bases separating them. The CDR3 is 14 residues long. CDR3 loop: CASSRRDSNQPQHF. CDR3 sequence (DNA): TGTGCCAGTAGTAGACGTGATAGCAATCAGCCCCAGCATTTT.

This clonotype was detected a few times. The chain links TRBV11-2 to TRBJ1-2; 7 bases match TRBD1. This CDR3 has 14 residues. V shed 0 bases, J shed 8 bases, and the junction held 6 bases outside the gene matches. CDR1 SGHAT and CDR2 FQNNGV come from the germline V gene. The CDR3 is CASSLETTGRGYTF. CDR3 bases: TGTGCCAGCAGCTTAGAGACGACAGGGAGAGGCTACACCTTC.